The present T cell receptor beta chain was sequenced within a study of T cells in Graves' hyperthyroidism and ophthalmopathy. Amplified regions were TCR beta CDR3 sequences from RNA transcripts. HTBI primers were used for first-round RT-PCR of the TCR CDR3. TCRdb reanalysed the multiplex PCR reads using MiXCR and keeps one entry per CDR3 protein. The sample lists 300,000 to 450,000 distinct CDR3 sequences, roughly 15% seen once, with 30% to 40% in the top ten. In its sample, this clonotype was seen a few times. The TCR was taken from a woman under 40 with Graves' hyperthyroidism that later progressed to Graves' ophthalmopathy. Sequenced sample: blood.

The CDR3 protein is CASSRGTAGNTIYF. As DNA, the CDR3 is TGTGCCAGCAGCCGCGGGACAGCTGGAAACACCATATATTTT. The chain combines TRBV6-1 with TRBJ1-3, with 7 bases fitting TRBD1. This CDR3 spans 14 amino acids. Trimming at V came to 6 bases and at J to 2 bases, leaving 4 bases not matched to a gene. Germline V gives CDR1 MNHNS, CDR2 SASEGT.